The 19 T cell receptor beta chains in this list originate from one sample, sequenced in a study of lymphopenia after photon versus proton radiotherapy. Some clones are missing from TCRdb's copy, which holds only in-frame ones; the method was immunoSEQ multiplex PCR. Here the sample spans some 30,000 clones, approximately 80% being singletons. Sequences were derived from peripheral blood, sampled from a patient treated with proton-based radiotherapy. These receptors were taken from an older woman with pancreatic cancer.

The chain is built from TRBV2 and TRBJ2-7; D is unresolved. From germline, CDR1 is SNHLY and CDR2 FYNNEI. The V gene lost 1 base and the J gene lost 2 bases, with 6 bases spanning the gap. The CDR3 has 13 residues. The CDR3 here is CASSEGGAYEQYF. In nucleotides, the CDR3 is TGTGCCAGCAGTGAAGGTGGTGCCTACGAGCAGTACTTC.

V and J are TRBV28 and TRBJ1-3; maybe TRBD1 (5 bases). Germline CDR1 reads MDHEN; CDR2 reads SYDVKM. CDR3 length: 15 amino acids. The ends were cut back, 6 bases at V and 0 bases at J, with 12 bases in the middle. The CDR3 is CASRRTTISGNTIYF. The DNA for the CDR3 is TGTGCCAGCAGGAGGACAACTATCTCTGGAAACACCATATATTTT.

The J gene is TRBJ1-4, the V gene TRBV5-1; weak D call: TRBD1 (6 bases). Looked up from germline, CDR1 is SGHRS and CDR2 is YFSETQ. The V and J ends lost 4 bases and 0 bases respectively, with 10 bases between them. The CDR3 contains 15 residues. CDR3 residues: CASSPDRPTNEKLFF. As DNA, the CDR3 is TGCGCCAGCAGCCCGGACAGACCAACTAATGAAAAACTGTTTTTT.

Here the CDR3 reads CAVRGGDIFYEQYF. The DNA of the CDR3 is TGTGCCGTCCGGGGGGGGGACATCTTTTACGAGCAGTACTTC. The chain carries TRBV2 and TRBJ2-7; 8 bases line up with TRBD2. Germline V CDR1 and CDR2: SNHLY, FYNNEI. V was clipped by 11 bases and J by 4 bases; unmatched bases: 13. The CDR3 extends over 14 amino acids.

For this clone: The same CDR3 also results from other DNA sequences found in this sample. This chain joins TRBV30 and TRBJ2-7; no firm D call. The V gene lost 0 bases and the J gene lost 1 base, with 7 bases spanning the gap. Germline CDR1 GTSNPN, CDR2 SVGIG (reference sequence). The CDR3 extends over 13 amino acids. CDR3 DNA sequence: TGTGCCTGGAGTGTACAGTCATCCTACGAGCAGTACTTC. This sequence encodes CAWSVQSSYEQYF. Full variable domain (remainder filled in from reference TRBV30 and TRBJ2-7): SQTIHQWPATLVQPVGSPLSLECTVEGTSNPNLYWYRQAAGRGLQLLFYSVGIGQISSEVPQNLSASRPQDRQFILSSKKLLLSDSGFYLCAWSVQSSYEQYFGPGTRLTVT.

This chain uses TRBV10-3 with TRBJ2-7; D possibly corresponds to TRBD1 (6 bases). The CDR3 extends over 12 amino acids. Germline values: CDR1 ENHRY, CDR2 SYGVKD. The V gene lost 6 bases and the J gene lost 2 bases, with 8 bases spanning the gap. CDR3 bases: TGTGCCATCAGGGGACAAACCTACGAGCAGTACTTC. It encodes CAIRGQTYEQYF.

Written as DNA, the CDR3 is TGTGCCATCAGTGAGGGACAGGTTGCCGGGGAGCTGTTTTTT. It encodes CAISEGQVAGELFF. This chain connects TRBV10-3 to TRBJ2-2; 7 nucleotides match TRBD1. Germline V gene data show CDR1 as ENHRY and CDR2 as SYGVKD. The CDR3 extends over 14 amino acids. Unmatched junction bases numbered 3, after V lost 2 bases and J lost 6 bases.

V and J are TRBV4-1 and TRBJ2-1; no definite D call. The germline V gene has CDR1 MGHRA and CDR2 YSYEKL. CDR3 size: 13 residues. V was shortened by 1 base and J by 4 bases, with 5 bases between the two germline ends. In DNA form, the CDR3 reads TGCGCCAGCAGCCAAGTAATTTACAATGAGCAGTTCTTC. This gives the protein CASSQVIYNEQFF.

The V and J genes are TRBV7-2 and TRBJ2-3; perhaps TRBD1 as D (6 bases). Germline lookup yields CDR1 SGHTA and CDR2 FQGNSA. The CDR3 contains 12 residues. The V and J ends lost 1 base and 9 bases respectively, with 8 bases between them. As DNA, the CDR3 is TGTGCCAGCAGCTTAGACAGGGTAACGCAGTATTTT. Amino acid sequence: CASSLDRVTQYF.

V is TRBV12-2 and J is TRBJ2-7; the D call TRBD1 from the table was never checked on the DNA. TRBV12-2 is classified as a pseudogene. The CDR3 covers 14 residues. CDR3 bases: TGTGCAAGTCGCTTAAGGGGGCAGTCAAAAGAGCAGTACTTC. Translating it yields CASRLRGQSKEQYF.

The chain has TRBV6-5 and TRBJ2-2; 8 bases match TRBD2. Germline V gene data show CDR1 as MNHEY and CDR2 as SVGAGI. This CDR3 has 14 residues. With V trimmed by 8 bases and J by 4 bases, 6 bases remained unmatched. CDR3 loop: CASAAGGSTGELFF. For the CDR3, the DNA is TGTGCCAGCGCGGCGGGAGGATCCACCGGGGAGCTGTTTTTT.

This rearrangement joins TRBV14 to TRBJ2-7, with D perhaps given as TRBD1 or TRBD2 (5 bases each). This CDR3 has 13 residues. Between the trimmed V and J ends, which lost 9 bases and 4 bases, there was a span of 16 bases. CDR1 and CDR2 (germline): SGHDN, FVKESK. Here the CDR3 reads CARHPNWGYEQYF. CDR3 sequence (DNA): TGTGCCAGACACCCAAATTGGGGGTACGAGCAGTACTTC.

This rearrangement joins TRBV19 to TRBJ1-3; D is perhaps TRBD1 (5 bases). Germline V CDR1 and CDR2: LNHDA, SQIVND (reference sequence). This CDR3 spans 16 amino acids. V lost 7 bases and J 3 bases, leaving 19 bases between the germline ends. The DNA of the CDR3 is TGTGCCAGTACCCCTAAATGGGGGAGTAGTGGAAACACCATATATTTT. It yields the protein CASTPKWGSSGNTIYF.

The chain combines TRBV2 with TRBJ2-7; a possible D gene is TRBD1 (6 bases). This CDR3 is 16 amino acids long. V shed 5 bases and J shed 1 base, with 18 bases lying between them. Germline values: CDR1 SNHLY, CDR2 FYNNEI. CDR3 sequence: CASSKTDRDISYEQYF. The CDR3 coding sequence is TGTGCCAGCAGTAAAACTGACCGGGACATATCCTACGAGCAGTACTTC.

This clone occurred a few times. The genes are TRBV5-1 and TRBJ2-2; 14 bases map to TRBD2. Per germline, CDR1 SGHRS and CDR2 YFSETQ. V lost 4 bases to trimming and J lost 4 bases; unmatched junction nucleotides: 6. The CDR3 totals 17 residues. The CDR3: CASSHGLAGGPTGELFF. CDR3 nucleotides: TGCGCCAGCAGCCACGGACTAGCGGGAGGCCCCACCGGGGAGCTGTTTTTT.

The rearrangement uses TRBV4-1 and TRBJ1-5; D gene uncertain. Trimming shortened V by 3 bases and J by 7 bases, and 19 bases separated the two germline ends. The CDR3 is 16 amino acids. Germline values: CDR1 MGHRA, CDR2 YSYEKL. This chain's CDR3 is CASSHEPTPVEQPQHF. The CDR3, as DNA: TGCGCCAGCAGCCATGAACCGACACCGGTGGAGCAGCCCCAGCATTTT.

The rearrangement links TRBV29-1 to TRBJ2-2, with TRBD2 identical over 16 bases. The CDR3 is 15 residues long. Germline-derived CDR1 and CDR2 are SQVTM and ANQGSEA. V shed 6 bases, J shed 7 bases, and the junction held 5 bases outside the gene matches. The CDR3 protein is CSVGLAGGSGGELFF. DNA of the CDR3: TGCAGCGTGGGACTAGCGGGAGGGAGTGGCGGGGAGCTGTTTTTT.

The chain carries TRBV19 and TRBJ2-2; D not resolved. V dropped 7 bases and J dropped 2 bases, with 8 bases sitting between them. The CDR3 length is 13 residues. The germline V gene has CDR1 LNHDA and CDR2 SQIVND (reference sequence). CDR3 loop: CASTDANTGELFF. CDR3 nucleotides: TGTGCCAGTACCGACGCCAACACCGGGGAGCTGTTTTTT.

The V gene is TRBV13, the J gene TRBJ1-5; 7 bases line up with TRBD1. Losses at the gene ends were 0 bases for V and 3 bases for J; bases not matched to a gene: 2. The germline V gene encodes CDR1 PRHDT and CDR2 FYEKMQ (reference sequence). CDR3 length equals 15 residues. CDR3 protein: CASSLGGQANQPQHF. The CDR3 DNA is TGTGCCAGCAGCTTAGGAGGACAGGCCAATCAGCCCCAGCATTTT.